The next 7 T cell receptor beta chains were all read from a single sample in a study of T-cell memory formation after mild COVID-19. Via MiXCR, TCRdb re-called the 5' RACE reads, giving one row per CDR3 protein. Of fewer than 150,000 distinct CDR3 sequences in the sample, about a fifth were seen once. The sample was PBMCs or a T cell subset sorted from them (not recorded which). These receptors came from a man between 18 and 29 years old who had mild COVID-19 (a few samples of this study predate the infection). Cell type and time point are not known.

The genes are TRBV4-1 and TRBJ2-5; D unresolved. The CDR3 extends over 15 amino acids. The V and J ends lost 0 bases and 2 bases respectively, with 10 bases between them. CDR1 MGHRA and CDR2 YSYEKL come from the germline V gene. The CDR3 region has the DNA TGCGCCAGCAGCCAAGATGCTTGGAAACAAGAGACCCAGTACTTC. It specifies CASSQDAWKQETQYF.

The chain is built from TRBV7-9 and TRBJ2-7; D possibly corresponds to TRBD2 (6 bases). Per the germline V gene, CDR1 is SEHNR and CDR2 is FQNEAQ (reference sequence). The length of the CDR3 is 14 residues. Deletions cut 0 bases from V and 3 bases from J, with 9 bases between. The CDR3 loop reads CASSLAGGSYEQYV. In DNA form, the CDR3 reads TGTGCCAGCAGCTTAGCGGGGGGAAGCTACGAGCAGTACGTC.

The rearrangement links TRBV12-1 to TRBJ1-2; the table names TRBD1, a call not compared with the DNA. TRBV12-1 is annotated as a pseudogene. There are 13 residues in the CDR3. CDR3 residues: CASSFGGIVGYTF. Here the CDR3 DNA reads TGTGCCAGCAGCTTTGGGGGCATCGTGGGCTACACCTTC.

The chain joins TRBV29-1 to TRBJ1-4; a possible D gene is TRBD1 (5 bases). This CDR3 has 15 amino acids. Germline values: CDR1 SQVTM, CDR2 ANQGSEA. V lost 0 bases and J lost 8, with 16 bases in between. The CDR3 protein is CSVEDMQGGHEKLFF. The CDR3 DNA follows: TGCAGCGTTGAAGATATGCAGGGTGGTCACGAAAAACTGTTTTTT.

This clonotype was detected a few times. V gene TRBV7-9 combines with J gene TRBJ2-5, with TRBD2 matching over 8 bases. V shed 5 bases and J 0 bases; nucleotides not matched to a gene: 8. This CDR3 has 16 amino acids. Germline CDR1 reads SEHNR; CDR2 reads FQNEAQ (reference sequence). The DNA of the CDR3 is TGTGCCAGCAGCAACCGACATAGCGGGGACCAAGAGACCCAGTACTTC. Amino acids: CASSNRHSGDQETQYF.

In its sample, this clonotype was seen once. The rearrangement links TRBV30 to TRBJ2-5; 8 nucleotides match TRBD2. Germline V gene lookup returns CDR1 GTSNPN and CDR2 SVGIG (reference sequence). The CDR3 extends over 15 amino acids. The ends lost 3 bases at V and 1 base at J; junction bases unmatched: 7. CDR3 in amino acids: CAWSAGGGSQETQYF. In DNA form, the CDR3 reads TGTGCCTGGAGCGCCGGGGGGGGGAGCCAAGAGACCCAGTACTTC.

This chain links TRBV6-5 with TRBJ2-7; a possible D gene is TRBD1 (6 bases). The CDR3 is made up of 15 amino acids. The V and J ends lost 2 bases and 5 bases respectively, with 16 bases between them. The germline V gene has CDR1 MNHEY and CDR2 SVGAGI. CDR3 protein: CASSYEGQNYNEQYF. The CDR3 DNA is TGTGCCAGCAGTTACGAGGGACAAAATTACAACGAGCAGTACTTC.